This T cell receptor (beta chain) was captured in a study of cytomegalovirus exposure and HLA in healthy donors (dated by TCRdb to 2017 to 2019). The study in broad terms: An earlier analysis of 587 of the donors reported about 300 Gb of sequence data and 95 million to 130 million unique TCR beta sequences obtained from around 190 million T cells. An early release covering 500 to 750 HLA-typed donors comprised approximately 290 gigabases of sequencing data and around 80 million unique TCR sequences. Of the 350 to 400 genotyped donors, approximately 83% fell in the genetic ancestry cluster associated with self-reported Caucasian donors. The aim of the study was to test whether cataloging public T cell receptors could identify signatures of past pathogen exposure. The study used immunosequencing to profile the T cell repertoires of more than 650 subjects and linked those repertoires to cytomegalovirus serostatus. A separate validation cohort of over 95 different subjects was used in addition to the roughly 640-subject first cohort. High-throughput TCR immunosequencing, statistical association of individual TCRs with disease status, and machine learning were combined to predict cytomegalovirus infection status. To study patterns of TCR occurrence, a later analysis re-analyzed previously published TCR beta repertoires from 500 to 850 donors and added high-resolution HLA genotyping. Rather than drawing on any new phenotypic data, the later analysis identified candidate immune exposures from TCR beta sequences and the way those sequences occurred across donors. An earlier analysis of 587 of the donors used high-throughput TCR beta sequencing to judge whether each TCR beta V gene segment behaved as functional or pseudogenic. Donor age, sex, ethnicity and CMV serostatus were compiled together with the repertoire data. A later genetic analysis took genome-wide SNP genotypes for 398 of the 666 donors and used that subset as a discovery cohort. Every repertoire in the discovery cohort had been generated on one and the same sequencing platform. Both class I and class II loci were covered by HLA typing, at four-digit resolution. Typing coverage varied by locus: about 620-630 donors for A, B, C, DRB1 and DQB1; under 550 for DQA1; about 590 for DPA1; 450 to 480 for DPB1. Several DR-DQ haplotypes were handled as single units for association and clustering because linkage in the cohort was strong. On average, roughly 250,000 unique TCR beta nucleotide sequences were sequenced per donor among a few hundred genotyped donors of the cohort, with roughly 19% of those sequences being non-productive.

This clone turned up a few times. Its antigen target is currently unknown. No clone much larger than this one lies a single base away; base qualities are absent. Paper-wide results and their limitations: Most TCR sequences were seen in very few donors, while some public TCRs were found in many individuals. A further reported finding was that TCR beta sequences accurately predicted the HLA-A and HLA-B alleles for most subjects in the first cohort. Cytomegalovirus status was reported to be diagnosed by the classifier with high specificity and sensitivity in both the original and validation cohorts. According to the authors, the approach could potentially be generalized to other disease states and immunological phenotypes. Strong co-occurrence of HLA alleles, especially DR and DQ, made assigning TCR associations to individual alleles difficult. Three of the identified cytomegalovirus-associated TCR beta chains were confirmed in vitro to be specific for cytomegalovirus antigens. Only TCR beta chains were sequenced in this cohort, and the absence of alpha or paired-chain data limited detectable features. Because HLA typing was missing for some donors at each locus, association tests included only the typed subset. In a later genetic analysis, a missense DCLRE1C variant was associated with V-gene and J-gene trimming of TCR beta chains, and the association was replicated in an independent cohort. Because counts were too low, 15 to 20 rarely observed V segments, including chromosome 9 orphons, were excluded from the earlier analysis of several hundred of the donors. Because the 87-base-pair reads could not distinguish some IMGT-functional V segments, including TRBV6-2 and TRBV6-3, those segments were excluded. In a later analysis, some 18,000 TCR beta sequences were associated with specific HLA alleles at a false discovery rate of 0.05. In a later analysis, TCR association rates were found to vary across HLA loci, with the most associated TCRs seen for DRB1 alleles and the fewest for HLA-C alleles. A group of highly shared sequence variants was considered likely to be a technical artifact of the sequencing pipeline. According to a later genetic analysis, donors in an Asian-associated ancestry cluster had fewer N-insertions in productive TCRs than the approximately 690-donor mean. Immune exposure information for the cohort was limited to CMV serostatus. In a later analysis, HLA-associated TCR beta chains showed more clonal expansion and lower generation probabilities than non-associated chains that were equally common. In a later analysis, several top co-occurrence clusters were reported to appear linked to parvovirus B19, influenza, CMV and Epstein-Barr virus. The presence/absence analyses assumed that sequencing depth was roughly uniform across donors, and that assumption may not be true. Linkage disequilibrium might explain the correlated functional status among segregating V segments, but an unknown experimental factor could not be ruled out. A total of 150 to 200 TCR beta chains were listed by the study as associated with cytomegalovirus. In an earlier analysis of approximately 590 of the donors, most TCR beta V segments appeared in productive rearrangements about 90% or about 30% of the time, broadly matching IMGT annotations. In a later analysis, most CMV-associated TCR beta chains were found to appear HLA-restricted, with HLA associations seemingly driven largely by CMV exposure.

The cohort consisted of hundreds of healthy bone marrow donors. Cohort members were all nominally healthy when sampled, although unrecorded immune exposures were likely present. The donor was CMV seropositive and belonged to the group of 250 to 300 seropositive cohort members. Each donor provided a peripheral blood sample, and peripheral blood mononuclear cells were used for TCR beta sequencing. The Qiagen DNeasy Blood Extraction Kit was used to extract genomic DNA from the blood cell samples. Library prep was done by the immunoSEQ multiplex PCR assay. For the multiplex PCR, a mixture combining 60 forward primers for TCR Vbeta segments and 13 reverse primers for TCR Jbeta segments was used. Amplification of the CDR3 region of rearranged TCR beta genes was performed with a multiplex PCR assay on genomic DNA. On the Illumina HiSeq System, the amplified TCR beta libraries were sequenced as 87-base-pair reads. The source study handled its data this way. In a later analysis, tens of millions of unique TCR beta chains were counted across the approximately 640 repertoires, and roughly 11 million of these chains were shared by at least two donors. Raw reads were error-corrected and collapsed into unique sequences with a nearest-neighbor algorithm that merged closely related sequences to remove PCR and sequencing errors. To assign V, D and J gene segments, CDR3 sequences were aligned to IMGT reference sequences. For a sequence to be retained, a match of at least six nucleotides to both a V gene segment and a J gene segment was required. Rearrangements were classified as productive when the CDR3 lacked stop codons and remained in frame with V and J, and all other rearrangements were classified as non-productive. Following IMGT convention, CDR3 was defined as the stretch from the second conserved V-encoded cysteine to the conserved J-encoded phenylalanine. The earlier analysis of about 570 of the donors excluded any sequence lacking an unambiguous match to a single V gene segment. In an earlier analysis of about 590 of the donors, a V segment was called functional when productive rearrangements were above 56.7%, and segregating when the standard deviation between donors exceeded 5%. To diagnose cytomegalovirus status from the catalog of TCR beta chain sequences, a statistical classification framework was built. In a later analysis, V and J genes were assigned by comparing TCR nucleotide sequences against IMGT/GENE-DB human TR gene sequences. Using the TCRdist pipeline, a later analysis assigned CDR3 sequences along with most-parsimonious VDJ recombination scenarios. In a later analysis, each TCR beta chain was defined by its CDR3 amino acid sequence together with its V-gene family, and reads without a unique V-gene family were excluded. As a way to deal with suspected cross-contamination and a sequencing artifact, a later analysis dropped over 550 nucleotide sequences that were highly shared and had low generation probability. For each public chain, a later analysis derived a clonal expansion index from normalized ranks of inferred template counts within each repertoire. In a later analysis, generation probabilities were computed with a VDJ recombination model fitted to out-of-frame rearrangements, and the resulting probabilities were checked against IGoR. In a later analysis, hypergeometric tests were used to score TCR-TCR, TCR-HLA and TCR-CMV co-occurrence, with a repertoire-size bias correction applied to TCR pairs. In a later analysis, false discovery rates were estimated by permuting HLA or CMV assignments 20 times. In a later analysis, co-occurring TCRs were grouped using DBSCAN, and TCRdist sequence similarity was added for clustering within HLA-allele-positive subsets. Co-occurrence clustering excluded repertoires with fewer than 30,000 or more than 120,000 public chains, plus five with anomalous nucleotide sharing. This immuneACCESS table, as held by TCRdb, lists in-frame sequences with V and J called but not all clones. Of the missing ones, under half trace to an unresolved V gene in checked studies; the others have no known cause. The V and J calls and clone size are taken from that table; D and trimming were inferred from the DNA. A total of roughly 98,000 clones appear in this sample, 70% to 80% of them only once. Over 9.5% of the sample rests with the top ten.

Between the V and J ends, shortened by 3 bases and 0 bases respectively, the junction contains 14 bases. The CDR3 holds 16 amino acids from the cysteine to the phenylalanine. Only CDR3 DNA remains: 48 bases, in frame from the first base. From the germline V gene, CDR1 is MGHRA and CDR2 is YSYEKL. The rearrangement combines TRBV4-1 with TRBJ1-1; a tentative D match to TRBD1 spans 6 bases. Specimen: PBMCs. The sequence came from a man aged 18 to 30 in good health and CMV-seropositive. For the CDR3, the sequence is CASSHNRGGVNTEAFF. Read as DNA, the sequence is TGCGCCAGCAGCCACAACCGAGGGGGGGTGAACACTGAAGCTTTCTTT.